The clone carrying this T cell receptor beta chain was observed once. The antigen remains unidentified. This sample was included in a study of cytomegalovirus exposure and HLA in healthy donors. Amplification used 60 Vbeta primers and 13 Jbeta primers. Generated by immunoSEQ multiplex PCR, the TCRdb table keeps only in-frame clones and is missing some. The data hold about 250,000 clones, with 78% observed a single time. The ends lost 5 bases at V and 1 base at J; junction bases unmatched: 1. The CDR3 consists of 13 residues. The germline V gene has CDR1 SGHTA and CDR2 FQGNSA. General study results and limits: Later, TCR association rates were found to vary by HLA locus, highest for DRB1 and lowest for HLA-C.

This clonotype was sampled from a boy between 10 and 17 years old in good health and CMV-seronegative. Input material: PBMCs. This chain links TRBV7-2 with TRBJ2-5; 7 bases line up with TRBD1. The CDR3 nucleotides are TGTGCCAGCAGCCGGGACAGCCAAGAGACCCAGTACTTC. It yields the protein CASSRDSQETQYF.